The source of this T cell receptor beta chain is a study of CD8 T cells in ankylosing spondylitis. Comment on this clonotype: Its antigen remains unknown.

Study-level findings and limits: The study identified a TCR beta motif of several highly homologous variants that appeared characteristic of ankylosing spondylitis blood.

Using its own MiXCR run on the 5' RACE reads, TCRdb lists one record per CDR3 protein. This sample has about 750,000 distinct CDR3 sequences, with under 20% found just once. V shed 3 bases and J shed 2 bases, with 13 bases lying between them. This CDR3 contains 15 residues. Germline values: CDR1 MNHEY, CDR2 SVGAGI. The chain carries TRBV6-5 and TRBJ1-2; the D is unclear. The material sequenced was blood, either unsorted or a sorted T cell fraction (not recorded which). The receptor comes from a male donor with ankylosing spondylitis. The CDR3 region is CASSYLGVGNYGYTF. In nucleotides, the CDR3 is TGTGCCAGCAGTTATCTCGGAGTGGGGAACTATGGCTACACCTTC.